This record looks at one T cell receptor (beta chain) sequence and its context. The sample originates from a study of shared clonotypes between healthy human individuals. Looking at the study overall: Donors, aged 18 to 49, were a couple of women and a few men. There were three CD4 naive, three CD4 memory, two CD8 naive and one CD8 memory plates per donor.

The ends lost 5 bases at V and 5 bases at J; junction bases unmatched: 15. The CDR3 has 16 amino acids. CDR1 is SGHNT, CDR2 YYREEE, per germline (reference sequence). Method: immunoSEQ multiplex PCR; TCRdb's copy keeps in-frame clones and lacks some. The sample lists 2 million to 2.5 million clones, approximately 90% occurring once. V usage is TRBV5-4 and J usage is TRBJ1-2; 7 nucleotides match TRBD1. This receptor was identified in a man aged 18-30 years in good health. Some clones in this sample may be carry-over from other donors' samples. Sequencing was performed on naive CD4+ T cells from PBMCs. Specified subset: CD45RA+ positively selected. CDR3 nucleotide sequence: TGTGCCAGCAGGTCCGGGGGGACAGCGAAGGGATATGGCTACACCTTC. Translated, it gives CASRSGGTAKGYGYTF.